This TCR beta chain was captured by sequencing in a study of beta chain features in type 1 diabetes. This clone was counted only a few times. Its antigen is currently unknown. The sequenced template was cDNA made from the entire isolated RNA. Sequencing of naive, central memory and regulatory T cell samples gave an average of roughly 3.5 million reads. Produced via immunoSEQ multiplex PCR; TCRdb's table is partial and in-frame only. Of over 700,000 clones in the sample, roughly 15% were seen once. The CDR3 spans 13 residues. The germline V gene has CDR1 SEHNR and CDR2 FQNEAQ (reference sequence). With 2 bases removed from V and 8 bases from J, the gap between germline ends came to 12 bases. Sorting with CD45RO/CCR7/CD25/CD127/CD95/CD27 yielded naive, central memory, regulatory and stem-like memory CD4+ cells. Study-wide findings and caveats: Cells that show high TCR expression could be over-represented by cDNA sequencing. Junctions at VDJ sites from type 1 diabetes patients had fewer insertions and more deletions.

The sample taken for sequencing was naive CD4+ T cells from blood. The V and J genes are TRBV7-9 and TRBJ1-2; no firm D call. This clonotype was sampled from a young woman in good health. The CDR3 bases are TGTGCCAGCAGCTTACCGGGTATCGAGGGCTACACCTTC. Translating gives CASSLPGIEGYTF.